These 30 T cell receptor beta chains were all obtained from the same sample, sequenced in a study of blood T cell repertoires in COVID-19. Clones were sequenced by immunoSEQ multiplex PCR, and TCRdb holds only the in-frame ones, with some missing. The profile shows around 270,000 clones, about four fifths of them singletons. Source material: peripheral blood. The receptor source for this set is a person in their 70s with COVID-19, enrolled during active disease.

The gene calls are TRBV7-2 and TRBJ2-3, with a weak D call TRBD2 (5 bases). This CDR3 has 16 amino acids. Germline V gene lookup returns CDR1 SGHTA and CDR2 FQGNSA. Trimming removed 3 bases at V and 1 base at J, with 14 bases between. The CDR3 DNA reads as TGTGCCAGCAGCTTCCGTAGGAGGATGGGCACAGATACGCAGTATTTT. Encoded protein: CASSFRRRMGTDTQYF.

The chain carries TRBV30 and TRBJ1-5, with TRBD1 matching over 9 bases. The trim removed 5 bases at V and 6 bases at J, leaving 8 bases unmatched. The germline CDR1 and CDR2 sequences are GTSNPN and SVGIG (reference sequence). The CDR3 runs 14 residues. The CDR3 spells CAWRGQGLSQPQHF. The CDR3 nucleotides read TGTGCCTGGCGGGGACAGGGTTTGAGTCAGCCCCAGCATTTT. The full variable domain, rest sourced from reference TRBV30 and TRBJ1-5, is SQTIHQWPATLVQPVGSPLSLECTVEGTSNPNLYWYRQAAGRGLQLLFYSVGIGQISSEVPQNLSASRPQDRQFILSSKKLLLSDSGFYLCAWRGQGLSQPQHFGDGTRLSIL.

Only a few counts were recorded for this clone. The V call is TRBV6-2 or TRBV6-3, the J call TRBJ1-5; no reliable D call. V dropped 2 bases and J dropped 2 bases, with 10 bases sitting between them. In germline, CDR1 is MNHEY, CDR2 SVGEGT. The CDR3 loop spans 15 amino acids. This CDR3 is CASSYHSGGNQPQHF. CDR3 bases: TGTGCCAGCAGTTACCATAGCGGGGGCAATCAGCCCCAGCATTTT.

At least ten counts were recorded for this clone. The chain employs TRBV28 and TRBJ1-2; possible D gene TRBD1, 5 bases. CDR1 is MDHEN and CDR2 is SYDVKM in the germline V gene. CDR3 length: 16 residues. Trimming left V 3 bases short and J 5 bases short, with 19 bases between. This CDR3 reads CASSFSRTGGGYGYTF. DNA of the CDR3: TGTGCCAGCAGTTTCTCCCGGACGGGGGGAGGTTATGGCTACACCTTC.

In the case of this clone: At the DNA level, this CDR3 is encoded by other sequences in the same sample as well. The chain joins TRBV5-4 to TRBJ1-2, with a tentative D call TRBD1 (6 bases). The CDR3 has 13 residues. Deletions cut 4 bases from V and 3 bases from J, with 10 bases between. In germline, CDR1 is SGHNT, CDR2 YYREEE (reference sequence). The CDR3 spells CASSPAGDYGYTF. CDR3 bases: TGTGCCAGCAGCCCCGCAGGGGACTATGGCTACACCTTC.

CDR3 sequence (DNA): TGTGCCAGCAGCTTACTCGGGCCTGCGAAGAGAAGGGGGACCGGGGAGCTGTTTTTT. It specifies CASSLLGPAKRRGTGELFF. J is TRBJ2-2 and V is TRBV11-2, with a weak D call TRBD1 (6 bases). This CDR3 has 19 amino acids. The germline CDR1 and CDR2 sequences are SGHAT and FQNNGV. V dropped 2 bases and J dropped 5 bases, with 24 bases sitting between them. The full variable domain, rest sourced from reference TRBV11-2 and TRBJ2-2, is EAGVAQSPRYKIIEKRQSVAFWCNPISGHATLYWYQQILGQGPKLLIQFQNNGVVDDSQLPKDRFSAERLKGVDSTLKIQPAKLEDSAVYLCASSLLGPAKRRGTGELFFGEGSRLTVL.

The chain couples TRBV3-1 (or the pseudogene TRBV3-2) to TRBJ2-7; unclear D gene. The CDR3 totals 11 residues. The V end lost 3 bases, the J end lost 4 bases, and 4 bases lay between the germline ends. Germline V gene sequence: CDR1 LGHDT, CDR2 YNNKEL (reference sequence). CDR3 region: CASSQSYEQYF. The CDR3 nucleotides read TGTGCCAGCAGCCAGAGTTACGAGCAGTACTTC.

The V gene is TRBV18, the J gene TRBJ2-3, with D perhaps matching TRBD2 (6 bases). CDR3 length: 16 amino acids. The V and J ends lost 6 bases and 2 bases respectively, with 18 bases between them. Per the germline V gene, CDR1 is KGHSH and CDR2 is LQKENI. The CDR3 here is CASSHTHGGTTDTQYF. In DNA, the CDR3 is TGTGCCAGCTCGCACACGCACGGGGGAACCACAGATACGCAGTATTTT.

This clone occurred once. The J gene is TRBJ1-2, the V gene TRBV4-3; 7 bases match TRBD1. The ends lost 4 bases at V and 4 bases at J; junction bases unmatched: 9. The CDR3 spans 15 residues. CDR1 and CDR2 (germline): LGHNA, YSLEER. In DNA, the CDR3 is TGCGCCAGCAGCCCCCCCCACGCAGGGGGCTATGGCTACACCTTC. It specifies CASSPPHAGGYGYTF.

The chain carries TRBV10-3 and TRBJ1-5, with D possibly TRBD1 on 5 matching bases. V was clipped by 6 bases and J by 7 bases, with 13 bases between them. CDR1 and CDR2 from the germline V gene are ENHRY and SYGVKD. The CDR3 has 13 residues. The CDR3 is CAISTSWGQPQHF. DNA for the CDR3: TGTGCCATCAGCACTTCCTGGGGCCAGCCCCAGCATTTT.

The CDR3 DNA is TGTGCCAGCAGTCATCGCCCTGGACTAGCGGGGGGGCGGAGGGACGAGCAGTACTTC. As protein: CASSHRPGLAGGRRDEQYF. V is TRBV28 and J is TRBJ2-7, with 15 bases aligning to TRBD2. J gave up 5 bases and V 5 bases, and 16 bases lay outside the gene matches. Looked up from germline, CDR1 is MDHEN and CDR2 is SYDVKM. CDR3 length: 19 residues.

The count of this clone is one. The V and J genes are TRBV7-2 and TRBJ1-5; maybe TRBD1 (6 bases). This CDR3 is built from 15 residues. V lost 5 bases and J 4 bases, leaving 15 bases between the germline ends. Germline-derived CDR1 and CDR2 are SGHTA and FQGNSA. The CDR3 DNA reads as TGTGCCAGCAGCGTCACAGGGAACTGGAATCAGCCCCAGCATTTT. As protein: CASSVTGNWNQPQHF.

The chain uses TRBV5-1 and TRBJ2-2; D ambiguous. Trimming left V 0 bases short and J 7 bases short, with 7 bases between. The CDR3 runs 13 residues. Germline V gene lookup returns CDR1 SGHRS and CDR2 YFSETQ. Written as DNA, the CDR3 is TGCGCCAGCAGCTTGGTTGCCGGCGGGGAGCTGTTTTTT. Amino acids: CASSLVAGGELFF.

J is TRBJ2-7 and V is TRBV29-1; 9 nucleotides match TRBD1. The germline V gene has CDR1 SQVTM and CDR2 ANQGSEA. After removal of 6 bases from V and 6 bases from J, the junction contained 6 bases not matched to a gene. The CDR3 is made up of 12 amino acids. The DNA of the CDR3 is TGCAGCGTGGACAGGGGAGGGAGCGAGCAGTACTTC. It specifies CSVDRGGSEQYF.

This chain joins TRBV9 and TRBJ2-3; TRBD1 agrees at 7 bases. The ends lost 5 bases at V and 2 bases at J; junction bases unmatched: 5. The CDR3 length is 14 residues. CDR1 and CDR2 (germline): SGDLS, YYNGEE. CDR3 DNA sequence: TGTGCCAGCAGTCGGACAGGATACACAGATACGCAGTATTTT. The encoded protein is CASSRTGYTDTQYF.

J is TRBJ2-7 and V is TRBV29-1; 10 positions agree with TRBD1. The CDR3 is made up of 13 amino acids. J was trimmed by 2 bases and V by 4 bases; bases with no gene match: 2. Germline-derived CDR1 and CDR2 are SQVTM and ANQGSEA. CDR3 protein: CSVGGTGAYEQYF. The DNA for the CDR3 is TGCAGCGTTGGGGGGACAGGGGCCTACGAGCAGTACTTC.

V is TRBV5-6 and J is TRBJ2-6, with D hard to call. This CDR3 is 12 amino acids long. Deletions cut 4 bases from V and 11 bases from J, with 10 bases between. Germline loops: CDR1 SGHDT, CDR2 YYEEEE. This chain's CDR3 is CASSPGGDVLTF. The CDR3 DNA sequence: TGTGCCAGCAGCCCTGGCGGCGACGTCCTGACTTTC. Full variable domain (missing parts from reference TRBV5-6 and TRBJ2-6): DAGVTQSPTHLIKTRGQQVTLRCSPKSGHDTVSWYQQALGQGPQFIFQYYEEEERQRGNFPDRFSGHQFPNYSSELNVNALLLGDSALYLCASSPGGDVLTFGAGSRLTVL.

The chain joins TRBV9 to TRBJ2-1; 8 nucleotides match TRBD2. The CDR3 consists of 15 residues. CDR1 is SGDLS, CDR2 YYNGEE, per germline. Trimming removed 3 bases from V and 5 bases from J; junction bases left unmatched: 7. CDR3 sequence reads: CASSEILAENNEQFF. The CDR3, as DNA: TGTGCCAGCAGCGAGATACTAGCGGAAAACAATGAGCAGTTCTTC.

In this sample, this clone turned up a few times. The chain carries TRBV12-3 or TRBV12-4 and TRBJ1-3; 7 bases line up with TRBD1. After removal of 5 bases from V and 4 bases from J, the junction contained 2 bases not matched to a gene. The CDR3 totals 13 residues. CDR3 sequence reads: CASSDRAGNTIYF. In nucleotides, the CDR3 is TGTGCCAGCAGTGACAGGGCGGGAAACACCATATATTTT.

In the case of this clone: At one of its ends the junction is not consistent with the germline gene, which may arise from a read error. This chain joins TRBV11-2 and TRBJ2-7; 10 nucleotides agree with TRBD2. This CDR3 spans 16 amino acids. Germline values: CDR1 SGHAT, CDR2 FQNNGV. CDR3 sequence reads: CASSFELAGLGYEQYF. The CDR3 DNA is TGTGCCAGCAGCTTTGAACTAGCGGGACTAGGGTACGAACAGTACTTC.

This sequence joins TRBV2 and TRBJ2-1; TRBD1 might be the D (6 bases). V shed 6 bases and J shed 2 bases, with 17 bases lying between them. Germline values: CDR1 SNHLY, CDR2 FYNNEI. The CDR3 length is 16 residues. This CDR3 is CASSGSRDTAYNEQFF. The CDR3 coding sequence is TGTGCCAGCAGCGGTTCCCGGGACACCGCCTACAATGAGCAGTTCTTC.

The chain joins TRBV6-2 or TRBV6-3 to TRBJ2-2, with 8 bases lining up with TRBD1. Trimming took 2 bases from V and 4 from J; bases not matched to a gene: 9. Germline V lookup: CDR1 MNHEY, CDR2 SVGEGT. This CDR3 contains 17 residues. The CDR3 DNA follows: TGTGCCAGCAGTTACATTCCGGGACAGGAGATCACCGGGGAGCTGTTTTTT. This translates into CASSYIPGQEITGELFF.

The CDR3 DNA reads as TGTGCCAGCACCCAACTAGCGGCCCCCTACGAGCAGTACTTC. Residues: CASTQLAAPYEQYF. The V and J genes are TRBV28 and TRBJ2-7; 8 positions agree with TRBD2. V shed 7 bases, J shed 2 bases, and the junction held 7 bases outside the gene matches. There are 14 residues in the CDR3. Germline V gene sequence: CDR1 MDHEN, CDR2 SYDVKM.

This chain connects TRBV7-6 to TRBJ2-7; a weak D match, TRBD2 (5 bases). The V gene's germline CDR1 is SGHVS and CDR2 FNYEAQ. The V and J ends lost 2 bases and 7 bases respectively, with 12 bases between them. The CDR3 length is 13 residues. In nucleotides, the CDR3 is TGTGCCAGCAGCTTAAAACCCACGGGGGAGCAGTACTTC. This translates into CASSLKPTGEQYF.

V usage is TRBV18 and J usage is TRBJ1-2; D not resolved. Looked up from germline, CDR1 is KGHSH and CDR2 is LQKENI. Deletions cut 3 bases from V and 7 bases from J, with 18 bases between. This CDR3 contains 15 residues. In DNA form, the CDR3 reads TGTGCCAGCTCACCGCCGGCGCGGTTGCGGGCTGGCTACACCTTC. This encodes CASSPPARLRAGYTF.

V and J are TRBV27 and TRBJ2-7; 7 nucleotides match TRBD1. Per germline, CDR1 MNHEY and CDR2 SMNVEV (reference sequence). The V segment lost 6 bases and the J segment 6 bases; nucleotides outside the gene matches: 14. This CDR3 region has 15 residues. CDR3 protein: CASRTRGTDRGEQYF. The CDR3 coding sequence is TGTGCCAGCAGAACTCGTGGGACAGATCGCGGCGAGCAGTACTTC.

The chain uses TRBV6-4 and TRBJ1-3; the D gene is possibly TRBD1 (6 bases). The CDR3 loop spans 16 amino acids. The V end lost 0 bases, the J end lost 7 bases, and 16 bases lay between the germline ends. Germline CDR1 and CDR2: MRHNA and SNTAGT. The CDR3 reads CASSDSDSRRRNTIYF. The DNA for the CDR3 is TGTGCCAGCAGTGACTCGGACAGTCGCCGGCGGAACACCATATATTTT.

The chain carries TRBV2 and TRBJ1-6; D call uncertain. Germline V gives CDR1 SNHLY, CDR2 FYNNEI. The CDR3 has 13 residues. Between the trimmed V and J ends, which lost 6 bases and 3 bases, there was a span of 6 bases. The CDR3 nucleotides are TGTGCCAGCAGGGAGCTCTATAATTCACCCCTCCACTTT. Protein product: CASRELYNSPLHF. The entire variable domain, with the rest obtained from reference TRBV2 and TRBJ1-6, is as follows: EPEVTQTPSHQVTQMGQEVILRCVPISNHLYFYWYRQILGQKVEFLVSFYNNEISEKSEIFDDQFSVERPDGSNFTLKIRSTKLEDSAMYFCASRELYNSPLHFGNGTRLTVT.

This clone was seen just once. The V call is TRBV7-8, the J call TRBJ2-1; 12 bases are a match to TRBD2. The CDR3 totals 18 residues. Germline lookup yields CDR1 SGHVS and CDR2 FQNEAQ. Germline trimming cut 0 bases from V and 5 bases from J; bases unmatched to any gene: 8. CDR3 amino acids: CASSLAVLAGGPHNEQFF. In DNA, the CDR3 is TGTGCCAGCAGCTTAGCGGTACTAGCGGGGGGCCCTCACAATGAGCAGTTCTTC.

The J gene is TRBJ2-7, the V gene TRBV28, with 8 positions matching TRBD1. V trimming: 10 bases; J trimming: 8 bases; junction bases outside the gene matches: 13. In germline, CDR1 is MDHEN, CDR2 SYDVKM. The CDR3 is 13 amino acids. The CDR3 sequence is CAIRDRTFLKQYF. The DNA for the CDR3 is TGTGCCATCCGGGACAGGACTTTTTTGAAGCAGTACTTC.